The 30 T cell receptor beta chains below all came from one sample that was sequenced in a study of cytomegalovirus exposure and HLA in healthy donors. PCR amplification relied on 60 Vbeta primers (plus 13 Jbeta primers). Produced via immunoSEQ multiplex PCR; TCRdb's table is partial and in-frame only. The repertoire holds roughly 90,000 clones, with 82% as singletons. The sequencing sample was made of PBMCs. The receptors originated from a man aged 30 to 45 in good health and CMV-seropositive.

This chain connects TRBV30 to TRBJ1-1; 8 nucleotides line up with TRBD1. The CDR3 runs 13 residues. CDR1 is GTSNPN and CDR2 is SVGIG in the germline V gene (reference sequence). The ends lost 3 bases at V and 5 bases at J; junction bases unmatched: 5. As DNA, the CDR3 is TGTGCCTGGAGGGATACAGGGGGGACTGAAGCTTTCTTT. It specifies CAWRDTGGTEAFF.

This clone was counted a single time. This chain uses TRBV12-5 with TRBJ2-5, with D possibly TRBD1 on 6 matching bases. Trimming left V 7 bases short and J 6 bases short, with 15 bases between. Per germline, CDR1 LGHNT and CDR2 FRNRAP. This CDR3 has 13 amino acids. The CDR3 DNA is TGTGCTAGTGTCGAAACAGGGTCACAGACCCAGTACTTC. Translated: CASVETGSQTQYF.

In DNA form, the CDR3 reads TGCGCCAGCAGCGGGACACAGGAGACCCAGTACTTC. As protein: CASSGTQETQYF. The rearrangement links TRBV5-1 to TRBJ2-5; tentatively, D is TRBD1 (6 bases). V lost 4 bases, J lost 5 bases, and 9 bases lay in between. The CDR3 is 12 amino acids. CDR1 SGHRS and CDR2 YFSETQ come from the germline V gene.

The chain combines TRBV6-1 with TRBJ2-7; 8 bases line up with TRBD1. V lost 6 bases, J lost 2 bases, and 9 bases stayed unmatched. Germline CDR1 is MNHNS and CDR2 is SASEGT. The CDR3 is 15 residues long. CDR3 DNA sequence: TGTGCCAGCAGCGGTGACAGGGGTAATCCCTACGAGCAGTACTTC. Amino acid sequence: CASSGDRGNPYEQYF.

V gene TRBV10-3 combines with J gene TRBJ2-5; 15 bases align to TRBD2. Trimming removed 2 bases from V and 5 bases from J; junction bases left unmatched: 9. The germline CDR1 and CDR2 sequences are ENHRY and SYGVKD. This CDR3 is built from 18 residues. Here the CDR3 reads CAISEGGLAGGPGETQYF. The CDR3 DNA sequence: TGTGCCATCAGTGAGGGCGGACTAGCGGGAGGGCCTGGGGAGACCCAGTACTTC.

This chain links TRBV28 with TRBJ2-1; 7 bases fit TRBD2. The V gene's germline CDR1 is MDHEN and CDR2 SYDVKM. The CDR3 is 13 amino acids. V lost 7 bases to trimming and J lost 9 bases; unmatched junction nucleotides: 9. DNA for the CDR3: TGTGCCAGCATAGGAGGCGGGAGAGGTGAGCAGTTCTTC. Protein: CASIGGGRGEQFF.

V and J are TRBV27 and TRBJ2-3; D may be TRBD2 (5 bases). V dropped 3 bases and J dropped 3 bases, with 10 bases sitting between them. This CDR3 region has 14 residues. Germline assignment: CDR1 MNHEY and CDR2 SMNVEV (reference sequence). Written as DNA, the CDR3 is TGTGCCAGCAGTTTGAAACCGGGGACAGATACGCAGTATTTT. This translates into CASSLKPGTDTQYF.

This chain connects TRBV30 to TRBJ2-3, with TRBD2 matching over 14 bases. The V gene end was trimmed by 5 bases and the J gene end by 4 bases; junction bases not matched to a gene: 11. This CDR3 contains 17 residues. The germline gives CDR1 GTSNPN, CDR2 SVGIG (reference sequence). The CDR3 DNA follows: TGTGCCTGGTTTCCGCCGGGACTAGCGGGAGTTTCAGATACGCAGTATTTT. Translation: CAWFPPGLAGVSDTQYF.

This clone turned up a few times. The chain recombines TRBV5-6 with TRBJ2-3, with 10 bases fitting TRBD2. CDR1 SGHDT and CDR2 YYEEEE come from the germline V gene. CDR3 size: 17 residues. Trimming took 4 bases from V and 2 from J; bases not matched to a gene: 10. CDR3 DNA: TGTGCCAGCAGCCGTAGCGGGAGGTCGACCTACACAGATACGCAGTATTTT. It codes for CASSRSGRSTYTDTQYF.

The chain combines TRBV7-9 with TRBJ2-2; 7 bases line up with TRBD1. CDR1 is SEHNR and CDR2 is FQNEAQ in the germline V gene (reference sequence). After removal of 6 bases from V and 4 bases from J, the junction contained 11 bases not matched to a gene. The CDR3 contains 16 residues. The CDR3 DNA reads as TGTGCCAGCAGACAACCGGGACAGACGAGCACCGGGGAGCTGTTTTTT. This translates into CASRQPGQTSTGELFF. The whole variable domain, remainder taken from reference TRBV7-9 and TRBJ2-2, is DTGVSQNPRHKITKRGQNVTFRCDPISEHNRLYWYRQTLGQGPEFLTYFQNEAQLEKSRLLSDRFSAERPKGSFSTLEIQRTEQGDSAMYLCASRQPGQTSTGELFFGEGSRLTVL.

The chain employs TRBV28 and TRBJ2-7; maybe TRBD2 (5 bases). Trimming took off 5 bases at V and 6 bases at J, with 14 bases between the two ends. This CDR3 region has 13 residues. CDR1 and CDR2 from the germline V gene are MDHEN and SYDVKM. The chain's CDR3 is CASSPPHGVEQYF. Written as DNA, the CDR3 is TGTGCCAGCAGTCCGCCCCACGGGGTCGAGCAGTACTTC.

The V and J genes are TRBV29-1 and TRBJ2-1, with 11 bases fitting TRBD2. With V trimmed by 0 bases and J by 4 bases, 2 bases remained unmatched. Looked up from germline, CDR1 is SQVTM and CDR2 is ANQGSEA. The CDR3 extends over 15 amino acids. This CDR3 is CSVEELAGAYNEQFF. The CDR3, as DNA: TGCAGCGTTGAAGAACTAGCGGGAGCTTACAATGAGCAGTTCTTC.

This clone was detected once. This chain links TRBV19 with TRBJ2-1, with 12 positions matching TRBD2. CDR1 and CDR2 (germline): LNHDA, SQIVND (reference sequence). This CDR3 contains 16 residues. With 4 bases clipped from V and 3 bases from J, the junction kept 4 bases outside the gene matches. CDR3 amino acids: CASSRLAGAFYNEQFF. Written as DNA, the CDR3 is TGTGCCAGTAGTAGACTAGCGGGAGCATTCTACAATGAGCAGTTCTTC.

The V gene is TRBV7-8, the J gene TRBJ2-7; TRBD1 aligns across 10 bases. The CDR3 runs 13 residues. The V and J ends lost 5 bases and 6 bases, in that order; junction bases with no gene match: 4. CDR1 is SGHVS, CDR2 FQNEAQ, per germline. As DNA, the CDR3 is TGTGCCAGCAGCAGTGACAGGGGGCTCGAGCAGTACTTC. Residues: CASSSDRGLEQYF. The full variable domain, completed using reference TRBV7-8 and TRBJ2-7, is GAGVSQSPRYKVAKRGQDVALRCDPISGHVSLFWYQQALGQGPEFLTYFQNEAQLDKSGLPSDRFFAERPEGSVSTLKIQRTQQEDSAVYLCASSSDRGLEQYFGPGTRLTVT.

This sequence joins TRBV6-5 and TRBJ1-2; D remains unclear. The CDR3 loop spans 13 amino acids. Germline CDR1 reads MNHEY; CDR2 reads SVGAGI. Trimming took off 6 bases at V and 2 bases at J, with 10 bases between the two ends. CDR3 protein: CASSRTRNYGYTF. As DNA, the CDR3 is TGTGCCAGCAGCCGGACTAGAAACTATGGCTACACCTTC.

The chain recombines TRBV4-3 with TRBJ2-1; TRBD2 might be the D (6 bases). The germline V gene encodes CDR1 LGHNA and CDR2 YSLEER. The CDR3 runs 16 residues. The ends were cut back, 0 bases at V and 7 bases at J, with 16 bases in the middle. The chain's CDR3 is CASSQDQRRAGNEQFF. DNA of the CDR3: TGCGCCAGCAGCCAAGATCAGCGTCGGGCGGGGAATGAGCAGTTCTTC.

The chain uses TRBV7-9 and TRBJ2-7, with a tentative D call TRBD1 (5 bases). The CDR3 is 13 amino acids. Per the germline V gene, CDR1 is SEHNR and CDR2 is FQNEAQ (reference sequence). Deletions cut 4 bases from V and 1 base from J, with 8 bases between. CDR3 loop: CASSSRQSYEQYF. The CDR3 DNA reads as TGTGCCAGCAGCTCCCGACAGTCCTACGAGCAGTACTTC.

This chain connects TRBV18 to TRBJ2-1; the match to TRBD1 covers 7 bases. Germline V gene lookup returns CDR1 KGHSH and CDR2 LQKENI. This CDR3 comprises 18 residues. J lost 7 bases, V lost 0 bases, and 15 bases had no gene match. CDR3 sequence (DNA): TGTGCCAGCTCACCACCGCTAGGGGGCTTATCGCCAGGGAATGAGCAGTTCTTC. This codes for CASSPPLGGLSPGNEQFF. The whole variable domain, remainder taken from reference TRBV18 and TRBJ2-1, is NAGVMQNPRHLVRRRGQEARLRCSPMKGHSHVYWYRQLPEEGLKFMVYLQKENIIDESGMPKERFSAEFPKEGPSILRIQQVVRGDSAAYFCASSPPLGGLSPGNEQFFGPGTRLTVL.

The chain links TRBV6-5 to TRBJ2-4; a possible D gene is TRBD1 (5 bases). Trimming took off 7 bases at V and 5 bases at J, with 18 bases between the two ends. In germline, CDR1 is MNHEY, CDR2 SVGAGI. The CDR3 has 15 amino acids. CDR3 bases: TGTGCCAGCACCTCCGGGCGTGGCAGGGAAAACATTCAGTACTTC. The encoded protein is CASTSGRGRENIQYF.

The genes are TRBV4-1 and TRBJ2-7; D unclear. Deletions cut 0 bases from V and 2 bases from J, with 8 bases between. Per germline, CDR1 MGHRA and CDR2 YSYEKL. The CDR3 length is 14 residues. CDR3 amino acids: CASSQDRFTYEQYF. DNA of the CDR3: TGCGCCAGCAGCCAAGATCGTTTTACCTACGAGCAGTACTTC.

This rearrangement joins TRBV4-1 to TRBJ2-2; possibly TRBD2 for D (5 bases). This CDR3 has 15 amino acids. V gave up 3 bases and J gave up 5 bases, with 13 bases separating them. The germline V gene has CDR1 MGHRA and CDR2 YSYEKL. Here the CDR3 reads CASSHLGLLTGELFF. The CDR3 nucleotides read TGCGCCAGCAGCCATCTCGGACTCCTTACCGGGGAGCTGTTTTTT.

The CDR3 DNA reads TGTGCCTGGAGTGTACGCGACGGAGTCACTGAAGCTTTCTTT. This gives the protein CAWSVRDGVTEAFF. The rearrangement links TRBV30 to TRBJ1-1; D call uncertain. This CDR3 has 14 amino acids. Between the trimmed V and J ends, which lost 0 bases and 4 bases, there was a span of 12 bases. Germline V gene lookup returns CDR1 GTSNPN and CDR2 SVGIG (reference sequence).

This sequence joins TRBV28 and TRBJ2-7, with D perhaps matching TRBD2 (6 bases). Trimming removed 5 bases from V and 4 bases from J, with 9 bases in between. Germline-derived CDR1 and CDR2 are MDHEN and SYDVKM. The CDR3 extends over 12 amino acids. CDR3 bases: TGTGCCAGCAGTCGACTAGTATACGAGCAGTACTTC. Its translation: CASSRLVYEQYF.

Only a few counts were recorded for this clone. The CDR3 is CASSLSSVTSPEQYF. CDR3 bases: TGTGCCAGCAGTTTATCGTCCGTGACTAGCCCCGAGCAGTACTTC. The chain combines TRBV28 with TRBJ2-7; TRBD2 matches at 7 bases. The CDR3 totals 15 residues. Germline V gives CDR1 MDHEN, CDR2 SYDVKM. V was clipped by 1 base and J by 6 bases; unmatched bases: 9.

The chain uses TRBV27 and TRBJ2-7; tentative D call: TRBD1 (5 bases). CDR1 is MNHEY, CDR2 SMNVEV, per germline (reference sequence). The germline V and J ends were trimmed by 8 bases and 7 bases, with 9 bases remaining between them. The CDR3 spans 10 residues. The CDR3 DNA reads TGTGCCAGCGGGGCTGGGGAGCAGTACTTC. Protein: CASGAGEQYF.

This sequence joins TRBV5-1 and TRBJ2-3, with 9 bases lining up with TRBD2. Per the germline V gene, CDR1 is SGHRS and CDR2 is YFSETQ. The CDR3 loop spans 16 amino acids. Losses at the gene ends were 0 bases for V and 7 bases for J; bases not matched to a gene: 9. CDR3 sequence (DNA): TGCGCCAGCAGCTTGGAGGCTAGCGGGATAAAAAATACGCAGTATTTT. This codes for CASSLEASGIKNTQYF.

The chain carries TRBV4-1 and TRBJ2-1, with D possibly matching TRBD2 (5 bases). The CDR3 consists of 16 residues. The V and J ends lost 1 base and 9 bases respectively, with 19 bases between them. Germline V gene sequence: CDR1 MGHRA, CDR2 YSYEKL. CDR3 sequence reads: CASSQVRDLIAPEQFF. The CDR3 nucleotides are TGCGCCAGCAGCCAAGTCCGGGATCTTATTGCTCCTGAGCAGTTCTTC.

The rearrangement links TRBV29-1 to TRBJ2-7, with no clear D. The germline gives CDR1 SQVTM, CDR2 ANQGSEA. This CDR3 comprises 10 residues. Trimming took off 6 bases at V and 4 bases at J, with 7 bases between the two ends. CDR3 DNA sequence: TGCAGCGTATACAATTACGAGCAGTACTTC. As protein: CSVYNYEQYF.

The rearrangement uses TRBV9 and TRBJ1-1; the D gene is possibly TRBD1 (6 bases). From germline, CDR1 is SGDLS and CDR2 YYNGEE. Trimming shortened V by 0 bases and J by 11 bases, and 20 bases separated the two germline ends. The CDR3 has 15 residues. DNA of the CDR3: TGTGCCAGCAGCGTAGAGCAGGGGTCGCACTTGAGGGCTTTCTTT. It is translated as CASSVEQGSHLRAFF. The entire variable domain, with the rest obtained from reference TRBV9 and TRBJ1-1, is as follows: DSGVTQTPKHLITATGQRVTLRCSPRSGDLSVYWYQQSLDQGLQFLIQYYNGEERAKGNILERFSAQQFPDLHSELNLSSLELGDSALYFCASSVEQGSHLRAFFGQGTRLTVV.

V usage is TRBV6-5 and J usage is TRBJ1-1; D is unresolved. Between the trimmed V and J ends, which lost 6 bases and 0 bases, there was a span of 11 bases. The CDR3 consists of 14 residues. Germline V CDR1 and CDR2: MNHEY, SVGAGI. In DNA, the CDR3 is TGTGCCAGCAGCTCCTTACTAATGAACACTGAAGCTTTCTTT. Its translation is CASSSLLMNTEAFF.